The 3 T cell receptor beta chains below all came from one sample that was sequenced in a study of synovial regulatory T cells in juvenile arthritis. Study outcomes and limitations: Inflammation-associated Treg cells in blood had less TCR diversity than the remaining blood Treg cells.

Antigen specificity for these receptors is unknown. TCRdb's copy holds only in-frame clones and misses some; the assay was immunoSEQ multiplex PCR. Its table lists some 1,300 clones. Specimen: Treg cells from blood. Regarding subset: HLA-DR+ inflammation-associated blood Treg cells. The receptors originated from a donor aged 2-30 years with juvenile idiopathic arthritis.

Measured by frequency, this clone is large. The gene calls are TRBV30 and TRBJ1-3. Germline CDR1 GTSNPN, CDR2 SVGIG (reference sequence). CDR3 length equals 14 residues. No DNA has been recorded. CDR3: CAWNSGRGGNTIYF.

This clone counts as medium-sized by frequency. J is TRBJ1-1 and V is TRBV30; TCRdb outputs TRBD1, but without DNA this stays unchecked. This CDR3 has 11 residues. No DNA appears here. Germline-derived CDR1 and CDR2 are GTSNPN and SVGIG (reference sequence). The CDR3 here is CAWDRSTEAFF.

This clone is deemed medium-sized by its frequency. The chain employs TRBV30 and TRBJ2-7; TCRdb proposes TRBD1, but this gene call is untestable without DNA. From germline, CDR1 is GTSNPN and CDR2 SVGIG (reference sequence). The CDR3 totals 17 residues. The nucleotide record is missing. CDR3 sequence reads: CAWSVSLQGRISEGQYF.